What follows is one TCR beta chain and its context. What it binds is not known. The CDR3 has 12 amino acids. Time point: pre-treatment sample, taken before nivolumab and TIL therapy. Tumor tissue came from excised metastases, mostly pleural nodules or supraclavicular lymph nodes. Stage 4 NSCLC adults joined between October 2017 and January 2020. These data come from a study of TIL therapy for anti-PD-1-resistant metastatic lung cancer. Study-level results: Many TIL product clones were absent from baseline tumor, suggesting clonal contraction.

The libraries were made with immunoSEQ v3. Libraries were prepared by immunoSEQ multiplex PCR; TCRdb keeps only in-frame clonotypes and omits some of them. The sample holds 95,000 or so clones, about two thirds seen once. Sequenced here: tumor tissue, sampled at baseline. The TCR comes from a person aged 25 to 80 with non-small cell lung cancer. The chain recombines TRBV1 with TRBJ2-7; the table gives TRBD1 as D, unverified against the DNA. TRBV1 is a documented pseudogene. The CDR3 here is CTSSQVQYEQYF. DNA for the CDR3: TGCACCAGCAGCCAAGTTCAGTACGAGCAGTACTTC.